The sequence of this T cell receptor (beta chain) was determined in a study of T cell changes during pregnancy in multiple sclerosis. Sequencing used immunoSEQ multiplex PCR; TCRdb keeps in-frame clones, though not all of them. The sample has roughly 40,000 clones, more than 80% seen once. This clone was recorded a few times. This CDR3 is 15 amino acids long. Losses at the gene ends were 5 bases for V and 4 bases for J; bases not matched to a gene: 7. Germline CDR1 MNHEY, CDR2 SMNVEV (reference sequence). The chain couples TRBV27 to TRBJ1-1; 10 bases are a match to TRBD1. The receptor was isolated from a female donor with multiple sclerosis, enrolled in a pregnancy study. The specimen comprised peripheral blood, sampled before pregnancy. Here the CDR3 DNA reads TGTGCCAGCAGTCTGACAGGGGGCGGTGGCACTGAAGCTTTCTTT. It specifies CASSLTGGGGTEAFF.